This passage covers 24 T cell receptor beta chains from one sample sequenced in a study of T cells in Graves' hyperthyroidism and ophthalmopathy. TCR beta CDR3 sequences were amplified from RNA transcripts. A set of HTBI primers served as the primers for a first-round RT-PCR of the TCR CDR3. TCRdb itself ran the multiplex PCR reads through MiXCR, one entry per CDR3 protein. Of approximately 560,000 distinct CDR3 sequences in the sample, approximately 44% were seen once. Sample: peripheral blood or thyroid tissue (not recorded which). These receptors all stem from a woman in her late teens or twenties with Graves' hyperthyroidism.

About this clonotype itself: A read error may account for a junction end that differs from germline. CDR3 residues: CAISLTQLEIQYF. For the CDR3, the DNA is TGTGCCATCAGTCTAACGCAACTGGAGATCCAGTACTTC. The rearrangement joins TRBV10-3 to TRBJ2-5; the D is unclear. The CDR3 spans 13 residues. In germline, CDR1 is ENHRY, CDR2 SYGVKD.

This clonotype showed up just a few times. The V and J genes are TRBV7-2 and TRBJ2-7, with D hard to call. Germline assignment: CDR1 SGHTA and CDR2 FQGNSA. The CDR3 contains 13 residues. Trimming took 5 bases from V and 3 from J, leaving 11 bases between them. CDR3 residues: CASSPRRNYEQYF. The CDR3 coding sequence is TGTGCCAGCAGCCCGCGACGAAACTACGAGCAGTACTTC. Variable domain in full (rest from reference TRBV7-2 and TRBJ2-7): GAGVSQSPSNKVTEKGKDVELRCDPISGHTALYWYRQSLGQGLEFLIYFQGNSAPDKSGLPSDRFSAERTGGSVSTLTIQRTQQEDSAVYLCASSPRRNYEQYFGPGTRLTVT.

This clonotype came up many times. The CDR3 spells CAITPSGGEQYF. DNA for the CDR3: TGTGCCATCACCCCATCGGGGGGCGAGCAGTACTTC. The chain combines TRBV10-3 with TRBJ2-7; 7 bases agree with TRBD2. Germline trimming cut 7 bases from V and 6 bases from J; bases unmatched to any gene: 6. The CDR3 length is 12 residues. The germline CDR1 and CDR2 sequences are ENHRY and SYGVKD.

In the case of this clonotype: A read error may account for a junction end that differs from germline. The chain employs TRBV9 and TRBJ1-1; D is uncertain. The CDR3 is made up of 15 amino acids. Germline CDR1 SGDLS, CDR2 YYNGEE. The CDR3 DNA follows: TGTGCCAGCAGCGTAGATCCGAATCTGAACACTGGAGCTTTCTTT. It codes for CASSVDPNLNTGAFF.

This clonotype appeared once. The rearrangement joins TRBV29-1 to TRBJ1-2; TRBD1 agrees at 9 bases. V was pared by 6 bases and J by 4 bases, with 6 bases of the junction left unmatched. The V gene's germline CDR1 is SQVTM and CDR2 ANQGSEA. This CDR3 region has 13 residues. The CDR3 bases are TGCAGCGTCCCTTCGGACAGGGGCTATGGCTACACCTTC. This gives the protein CSVPSDRGYGYTF.

The rearrangement joins TRBV10-3 to TRBJ2-1, with TRBD2 as a possible D gene (6 bases). V lost 8 bases and J 5 bases, leaving 13 bases between the germline ends. The CDR3 runs 13 residues. Germline lookup yields CDR1 ENHRY and CDR2 SYGVKD. The CDR3, as DNA: TGTGCCATCCTCCGGGAGAGAAACAATGAGCAGTTCTTC. Protein: CAILRERNNEQFF.

As concerns this clonotype: Relative to the germline gene, one junction end is altered; a read error may explain this. This chain uses TRBV20-1 with TRBJ1-1; D call uncertain. Germline-derived CDR1 and CDR2 are DFQATT and SNEGSKA (reference sequence). The CDR3 runs to 15 residues. In DNA form, the CDR3 reads TGCAGTGCTCGAGATCGTCGCGCTCAACCCCGTGGGGCTTTCTTT. Encoded protein: CSARDRRAQPRGAFF.

Of note for this clonotype: One base away lies a much larger clone, so this may be a sequencing read error. This CDR3 fails to terminate in the conserved phenylalanine or tryptophan, so it likely reflects a read error. The J gene is TRBJ1-2, the V gene TRBV2; no clear D. This CDR3 comprises 12 residues. Deletions cut 8 bases from V and 4 bases from J, with 11 bases between. CDR1 is SNHLY, CDR2 FYNNEI, per germline. CDR3: CASSGDTYGYTL. CDR3 sequence (DNA): TGTGCCAGCTCTGGGGATACCTATGGCTACACCCTC.

This clonotype turned up a few times. This chain uses TRBV10-1 with TRBJ1-5; 8 bases agree with TRBD1. CDR1 WNHNN and CDR2 SYGVQD come from the germline V gene (reference sequence). The ends lost 6 bases at V and 7 bases at J; junction bases unmatched: 11. CDR3 length: 15 amino acids. CDR3 residues: CASRGDRRDGQPQHF. The CDR3 DNA reads as TGCGCCAGCAGGGGGGACAGGAGAGATGGCCAGCCCCAGCATTTT.

The J gene is TRBJ1-5, the V gene TRBV29-1, with TRBD1 as a possible D gene (5 bases). The germline CDR1 and CDR2 sequences are SQVTM and ANQGSEA. CDR3 length: 12 residues. Trimming left V 1 base short and J 13 bases short, with 14 bases between. CDR3 in amino acids: CSVEVWGNEQHF. The DNA for the CDR3 is TGCAGCGTTGAAGTGTGGGGGAATGAGCAGCATTTT. Complete variable domain (other parts from reference TRBV29-1 and TRBJ1-5): SAVISQKPSRDICQRGTSLTIQCQVDSQVTMMFWYRQQPGQSLTLIATANQGSEATYESGFVIDKFPISRPNLTFSTLTVSNMSPEDSSIYLCSVEVWGNEQHFGDGTRLSIL.

The table lists this clonotype with many counts. The chain employs TRBV7-8 and TRBJ1-1; D remains unclear. There are 12 residues in the CDR3. The V end was cut by 5 bases, the J end by 1 base, with 5 bases between. Germline lookup yields CDR1 SGHVS and CDR2 FQNEAQ. DNA for the CDR3: TGTGCCAGCAGCCTAAAGAACACTGAAGCTTTCTTT. The encoded protein is CASSLKNTEAFF.

This clonotype was detected only once. The chain combines TRBV19 with TRBJ1-1, with 12 bases matching TRBD1. CDR1 is LNHDA and CDR2 is SQIVND in the germline V gene (reference sequence). The CDR3 is made up of 15 amino acids. V trimming: 6 bases; J trimming: 7 bases; junction bases outside the gene matches: 9. CDR3 in amino acids: CASRSGTGGMFEAFF. CDR3 bases: TGTGCCAGTAGATCCGGGACAGGGGGCATGTTTGAAGCTTTCTTT.

This clonotype was detected only a few times. The J gene is TRBJ2-2, the V gene TRBV15; possible D gene TRBD1, 6 bases. Germline V gene data show CDR1 as LNHNV and CDR2 as YYDKDF (reference sequence). V lost 0 bases to trimming and J lost 2 bases, with 10 bases between them. This CDR3 has 16 amino acids. The CDR3 nucleotides read TGTGCCACCAGCAGAGAACAGGGTACAAACACCGGGGAGCTGTTTTTT. Translation gives CATSREQGTNTGELFF.

The chain uses TRBV24-1 and TRBJ2-5; tentatively, D is TRBD1 (6 bases). The germline V gene encodes CDR1 KGHDR and CDR2 SFDVKD. V lost 2 bases to trimming and J lost 9 bases, with 12 bases between them. The CDR3 consists of 13 residues. As DNA, the CDR3 is TGTGCCACCAGTGATTCTAAGGGGGAGCCCCAGTACTTC. The encoded protein is CATSDSKGEPQYF.

The genes are TRBV12-3 or TRBV12-4 and TRBJ2-2; 12 positions match TRBD2. This CDR3 is built from 15 residues. J gave up 4 bases and V 6 bases, and 3 bases lay outside the gene matches. The CDR3 loop reads CASRASGRATGELFF. DNA for the CDR3: TGTGCCAGCAGAGCTAGCGGGAGGGCCACCGGGGAGCTGTTTTTT.

This clonotype has more than one count but fewer than ten. In DNA, the CDR3 is TGTGCCAGCAGTTACTTACAGACCCAGTACTTC. Residues: CASSYLQTQYF. This sequence joins TRBV6-6 and TRBJ2-5; D uncertain. V lost 1 base and J 6 bases, leaving 3 bases between the germline ends. The length of the CDR3 is 11 residues. Per the germline V gene, CDR1 is MNHNY and CDR2 is SVGAGI (reference sequence).

The chain recombines TRBV20-1 with TRBJ1-1, with a weak D call TRBD1 (5 bases). The V gene lost 1 base and the J gene lost 4 bases, with 7 bases spanning the gap. The V gene's germline CDR1 is DFQATT and CDR2 SNEGSKA (reference sequence). The CDR3 sequence is 12 residues long. DNA for the CDR3: TGCAGTGCTAGAGGGGGCATCACTGAAGCTTTCTTT. Translation gives CSARGGITEAFF.

The rearrangement uses TRBV24-1 and TRBJ1-1; no firm D call. The CDR3 is 13 residues long. The germline V gene encodes CDR1 KGHDR and CDR2 SFDVKD. Trimming left V 12 bases short and J 1 base short, with 14 bases between. The chain's CDR3 is CAPSGGSNTEAFF. The CDR3 coding sequence is TGTGCCCCCTCTGGTGGGTCGAACACTGAAGCTTTCTTT.

This clonotype was detected many times. The chain combines TRBV7-8 with TRBJ2-5; D tentatively fits TRBD1 or TRBD2 (5 bases each). Germline V gene sequence: CDR1 SGHVS, CDR2 FQNEAQ. The CDR3 runs to 13 residues. The ends were cut back, 5 bases at V and 5 bases at J, with 12 bases in the middle. CDR3 loop: CASSAGSGETQYF. CDR3 in DNA: TGTGCCAGCAGCGCAGGGTCGGGGGAGACCCAGTACTTC. Based on the CDR3 plus reference TRBV7-8 and TRBJ2-5, the full variable domain is GAGVSQSPRYKVAKRGQDVALRCDPISGHVSLFWYQQALGQGPEFLTYFQNEAQLDKSGLPSDRFFAERPEGSVSTLKIQRTQQEDSAVYLCASSAGSGETQYFGPGTRLLVL.

V gene TRBV7-9 combines with J gene TRBJ2-7; the D gene is possibly TRBD2 (5 bases). V lost 4 bases, J lost 0 bases, and 16 bases lay in between. The CDR3 spans 16 residues. Looked up from germline, CDR1 is SEHNR and CDR2 is FQNEAQ (reference sequence). CDR3 region: CASSSARGQLSYEQYF. CDR3 coding DNA: TGTGCCAGCAGCTCCGCCCGCGGGCAGCTCTCCTACGAGCAGTACTTC.

In its sample, this clonotype was seen many times. This chain uses TRBV7-2 with TRBJ1-4; weak D call: TRBD1 (6 bases). Germline V CDR1 and CDR2: SGHTA, FQGNSA. Between the trimmed V and J ends, which lost 2 bases and 7 bases, there was a span of 11 bases. The CDR3 is 14 residues long. The CDR3 region has the DNA TGTGCCAGCAGCTTACTGGGGGCGACTGAAAAACTGTTTTTT. It translates to CASSLLGATEKLFF.

The V and J genes are TRBV5-1 and TRBJ2-5; D may be TRBD2 (6 bases). The CDR3 totals 15 residues. Germline V CDR1 and CDR2: SGHRS, YFSETQ. V was trimmed by 1 base and J by 2 bases, leaving 12 bases between them. The CDR3 nucleotides are TGCGCCAGCAGCTTGCAACTAGCCATGCAAGAGACCCAGTACTTC. It is translated as CASSLQLAMQETQYF.

On this clonotype itself: A much bigger clone sits one base away, suggesting this may be a read error. This sequence joins TRBV7-2 and TRBJ1-1; no clear D. Germline V gene data show CDR1 as SGHTA and CDR2 as FQGNSA. This CDR3 spans 11 amino acids. The chain's CDR3 is CAGSLVSEAFF. The DNA for the CDR3 is TGTGCCGGCAGCTTAGTAAGTGAAGCTTTCTTT.

This clonotype was counted ten times or more. V usage is TRBV2 and J usage is TRBJ2-7; 9 nucleotides match TRBD1. This CDR3 spans 14 amino acids. Trimming cost V 6 bases and J 5 bases; bases outside gene matches: 8. Germline assignment: CDR1 SNHLY and CDR2 FYNNEI. CDR3 DNA: TGTGCCAGCAGGGCCGGGACAGGGCCCGACGAGCAGTACTTC. This codes for CASRAGTGPDEQYF. Based on the CDR3 plus reference TRBV2 and TRBJ2-7, the full variable domain is EPEVTQTPSHQVTQMGQEVILRCVPISNHLYFYWYRQILGQKVEFLVSFYNNEISEKSEIFDDQFSVERPDGSNFTLKIRSTKLEDSAMYFCASRAGTGPDEQYFGPGTRLTVT.